Listed below are T cell receptor beta chains from one sample, sequenced in a study of vaccination and CD4 T cells after COVID-19. Their cognate antigens are unknown. TCRdb ran MiXCR on the PCR reads and lists one entry per CDR3 protein. Among 17,000 or so distinct CDR3 sequences listed, about three fifths were seen once. Sequencing used CD4+ T cells from blood, cultured in vitro. The origin of the receptors is a human donor who had recovered from COVID-19. Both conserved end residues are part of each CDR3. D genes are given only for firm matches. Size is stated for part of the rows, as once, few or many counts, or as a class when the clone is expanded.

CASSLRGAANTEAFF,TGTGCCAGCAGTTTAAGGGGGGCAGCGAACACTGAAGCTTTCTTT,TRBJ1-1,TRBV27,.,.
CASGGVNQPQHF,TGTGCCAGCGGTGGGGTAAATCAGCCCCAGCATTTT,TRBJ1-5,TRBV12-3/TRBV12-4,.,few
CASSLGSGSQETQYF,TGTGCCAGCAGCTTGGGGAGCGGTAGTCAAGAGACCCAGTACTTC,TRBJ2-5,TRBV5-4,.,.
CASSYSGQGLTEAFF,TGTGCCAGCAGTTACTCCGGACAGGGCTTAACTGAAGCTTTCTTT,TRBJ1-1,TRBV6-5,TRBD1,.
CASSHLSPLHF,TGTGCCAGCAGTCATCTTTCACCCCTCCACTTT,TRBJ1-6,TRBV6-1,.,.
CATRLAEPYEQYF,TGTGCCACCCGACTAGCGGAGCCCTACGAGCAGTACTTC,TRBJ2-7,TRBV27,TRBD2,.
CASSEAGRWENQPQHF,TGTGCCAGCAGTGAAGCGGGTCGGTGGGAGAATCAGCCCCAGCATTTT,TRBJ1-5,TRBV6-1,.,.
CASSSGRGGGDTQYF,TGTGCCAGCAGCTCCGGGAGGGGCGGGGGAGATACGCAGTATTTT,TRBJ2-3,TRBV7-3,TRBD2,once
CSADTGRSTDTQYF,TGCAGTGCGGATACGGGACGTAGCACAGATACGCAGTATTTT,TRBJ2-3,TRBV20-1,.,.
CASSQGDFQRYEQYF,TGTGCCAGCAGCCAAGGGGACTTCCAAAGATACGAGCAGTACTTC,TRBJ2-7,TRBV4-2,.,.
CASSETTSGSKQYF,TGTGCCAGCAGTGAAACGACTAGCGGGAGCAAGCAGTACTTC,TRBJ2-7,TRBV6-1,TRBD2,.
CASSDRGRGDQPQHF,TGTGCCAGCAGTGATAGGGGCAGGGGAGATCAGCCCCAGCATTTT,TRBJ1-5,TRBV2,.,few
CASSADRSYGYTF,TGTGCCAGTAGTGCGGACAGATCCTATGGCTACACCTTC,TRBJ1-2,TRBV19,.,.
CAISDFYTGSSSGANVLTF,TGTGCCATCAGCGATTTTTACACCGGCTCGAGCTCTGGGGCCAACGTCCTGACTTTC,TRBJ2-6,TRBV10-3,.,.
CASSRAAGAVETQYF,TGCGCCAGCAGCCGGGCGGCGGGAGCGGTAGAGACCCAGTACTTC,TRBJ2-5,TRBV5-1,TRBD2,.
CSARARVSPRQYEQYF,TGCAGTGCTAGAGCCCGGGTCTCACCCCGCCAATACGAGCAGTACTTC,TRBJ2-7,TRBV20-1,.,.
CASSPIGTGADYSNQPQHF,TGTGCCAGCAGTCCAATCGGGACAGGGGCCGACTATAGCAATCAGCCCCAGCATTTT,TRBJ1-5,TRBV27,TRBD1,.
CASLGVRGWNTEAFF,TGTGCCAGCCTCGGAGTTAGGGGATGGAACACTGAAGCTTTCTTT,TRBJ1-1,TRBV27,.,.
CASTGRPGGGGKNTEAFF,TGTGCCAGCACCGGTAGACCAGGGGGCGGGGGAAAAAACACTGAAGCTTTCTTT,TRBJ1-1,TRBV6-1,TRBD1,few
CASSIGGGGSNQPQHF,TGTGCCAGTAGTATAGGCGGGGGTGGAAGCAATCAGCCCCAGCATTTT,TRBJ1-5,TRBV19,.,.
CASSLEGDSGRVNEQFF,TGTGCCAGCAGCTTAGAAGGCGATAGCGGGAGGGTGAATGAGCAGTTCTTC,TRBJ2-1,TRBV11-3,TRBD2,.
CASSLSGGRGETQYF,TGTGCCAGCAGCTTATCGGGAGGGAGAGGAGAGACCCAGTACTTC,TRBJ2-5,TRBV11-2,TRBD2,.
CASSLANRGSPLHF,TGTGCCAGCAGCTTAGCGAACAGAGGGTCACCCCTCCACTTT,TRBJ1-6,TRBV7-9,.,.
CSARADAGAPRQPQHF,TGCAGTGCTAGAGCTGATGCGGGGGCCCCAAGACAGCCCCAGCATTTT,TRBJ1-5,TRBV20-1,.,.
CASSASYGYTF,TGTGCCAGTAGCGCCTCCTATGGCTACACCTTC,TRBJ1-2,TRBV28,.,few
CASSLATRSEQYF,TGTGCCAGCAGTTTGGCCACTAGGAGCGAGCAGTACTTC,TRBJ2-7,TRBV27,.,.
CASSRTGLDRAEAFF,TGCGCCAGCAGCAGGACAGGATTGGATCGCGCTGAAGCTTTCTTT,TRBJ1-1,TRBV5-1,TRBD1,.
CATSRDKQWGYTF,TGTGCCACCAGCAGAGATAAGCAGTGGGGCTACACCTTC,TRBJ1-2,TRBV15,.,.
CASSSDWNTEAFF,TGTGCCAGCAGCTCGGACTGGAACACTGAAGCTTTCTTT,TRBJ1-1,TRBV5-8,.,.
CATSDWGVPQHF,TGTGCCACCAGTGATTGGGGAGTCCCCCAGCATTTT,TRBJ1-5,TRBV24-1,.,.
CASSLERDGLHF,TGTGCCAGCAGCTTAGAACGGGACGGGCTCCACTTT,TRBJ1-6,TRBV7-9,.,few
CASSPREGNYGYTF,TGTGCCAGCAGCCCGAGGGAGGGGAACTATGGCTACACCTTC,TRBJ1-2,TRBV7-9,.,few
CASSLVQGDTQYF,TGTGCCAGCAGCTTAGTCCAGGGGGATACGCAGTATTTT,TRBJ2-3,TRBV7-2,.,.
CASSPFGGETEAFF,TGTGCCAGCAGCCCTTTTGGGGGCGAGACTGAAGCTTTCTTT,TRBJ1-1,TRBV7-3,.,.
CASSLAGGTMQPQHF,TGTGCCAGCAGTTTAGCGGGGGGGACGATGCAGCCCCAGCATTTT,TRBJ1-5,TRBV12-3/TRBV12-4,.,.
CASSPPGSASSTDTQYF,TGTGCCAGCTCACCACCGGGGTCCGCCTCGAGCACAGATACGCAGTATTTT,TRBJ2-3,TRBV18,.,.
CASSYSGNYGYTF,TGTGCCAGCAGTTACTCAGGAAACTATGGCTACACCTTC,TRBJ1-2,TRBV6-5,.,.
CASSFGQPNTEAFF,TGTGCCAGCAGTTTCGGACAGCCGAACACTGAAGCTTTCTTT,TRBJ1-1,TRBV6-5,.,few
CASSSGLAGGSDTQYF,TGTGCCAGCAGCTCGGGACTAGCGGGAGGCTCTGATACGCAGTATTTT,TRBJ2-3,TRBV7-3,TRBD2,.
CATSEGTVLRDKNTGELFF,TGTGCCACCAGTGAAGGGACAGTACTCAGGGATAAGAACACCGGGGAGCTGTTTTTT,TRBJ2-2,TRBV24-1,TRBD1,.
CASSPGTSGWETQYF,TGTGCCAGCAGCCCCGGGACTAGCGGATGGGAGACCCAGTACTTC,TRBJ2-5,TRBV7-7,TRBD2,.